This T cell receptor beta chain emerged from a study of type 1 regulatory T cells. On the study more broadly: T-allo10 is an in vitro-generated, Tr1-enriched CD4 T cell product specific for alloantigen. Study-level results: Compared with non-type 1 regulatory T cells, type 1 regulatory T cells showed a more restricted TCR repertoire.

From the reads, TCRdb called clonotypes with MiXCR, one entry per CDR3 protein. The sample yields 65,000 to 80,000 distinct CDR3 sequences, around 20% seen once. This clonotype has a handful of counts. As yet, its antigen is unknown. V dropped 2 bases and J dropped 7; count of bases not matched to a gene: 8. CDR1 and CDR2 (germline): MGHRA, YSYEKL. The CDR3 consists of 17 residues. This chain links TRBV4-1 with TRBJ2-2; the match to TRBD2 covers 12 bases. The TCR comes from a human donor in good health. Source material: cultured type 1 regulatory T (Tr1) cells, either the whole culture or a sorted fraction (not recorded which). CDR3 region: CASSQLSSGRAGGELFF. CDR3 sequence (DNA): TGCGCCAGCAGCCAACTTTCTAGCGGGAGGGCCGGCGGGGAGCTGTTTTTT.